The 24 T cell receptor beta chains below all came from one sample that was sequenced in a study of cytomegalovirus exposure and HLA in healthy donors. PCR employed 60 Vbeta and 13 Jbeta primers. Sequenced by immunoSEQ multiplex PCR; TCRdb stores in-frame clones only, minus some. The sample carries 150,000 to 200,000 clones, 71% recorded once. Material for sequencing was PBMCs. These TCRs come from a girl aged 5-17 years in good health and CMV-seronegative.

The genes are TRBV7-8 and TRBJ2-7; TRBD2 matches at 7 bases. CDR1 and CDR2 (germline): SGHVS, FQNEAQ. V shed 5 bases and J 3 bases; nucleotides not matched to a gene: 13. The CDR3 has 16 amino acids. The CDR3 reads CASSPWGGTKDYEQYF. CDR3 bases: TGTGCCAGCAGCCCATGGGGGGGGACGAAGGACTACGAGCAGTACTTC.

V and J are TRBV4-1 and TRBJ2-2, with D maybe TRBD2 (6 bases). CDR1 is MGHRA and CDR2 is YSYEKL in the germline V gene. V gave up 1 base and J gave up 0 bases, with 21 bases separating them. CDR3 length equals 20 residues. In DNA, the CDR3 is TGCGCCAGCAGCCAAGGCAGATGGGCGGTGACTAGGTCGAACACCGGGGAGCTGTTTTTT. Translating it yields CASSQGRWAVTRSNTGELFF.

This chain uses TRBV29-1 with TRBJ1-1; D possibly corresponds to TRBD1 (5 bases). This CDR3 has 13 residues. Germline CDR1 reads SQVTM; CDR2 reads ANQGSEA. Deletions cut 7 bases from V and 0 bases from J, with 12 bases between. The CDR3 DNA is TGCAGCGGGGGGGGGAGGATGAACACTGAAGCTTTCTTT. Residues: CSGGGRMNTEAFF.

The CDR3, as DNA: TGCGCCAGCAGCGCAGGACAGGGTCCCTACGAGCAGTACTTC. Translation gives CASSAGQGPYEQYF. The rearrangement uses TRBV5-1 and TRBJ2-7, with TRBD1 matching 8 bases. CDR1 is SGHRS and CDR2 is YFSETQ in the germline V gene. Trimming cost V 4 bases and J 2 bases; bases outside gene matches: 5. The CDR3 runs 14 residues.

This clone was observed a single time. This chain connects TRBV13 to TRBJ2-7, with D possibly being TRBD2 (5 bases). The V gene's germline CDR1 is PRHDT and CDR2 FYEKMQ (reference sequence). The CDR3 extends over 13 amino acids. V shed 8 bases and J shed 9 bases, with 20 bases lying between them. As DNA, the CDR3 is TGTGCCAGCCGAGGGCCTCGAACGATCGGGCAGTACTTC. It specifies CASRGPRTIGQYF.

The CDR3 here is CASSRSGTGNTEAFF. For the CDR3, the DNA is TGTGCCAGCAGTCGCTCCGGGACAGGGAACACTGAAGCTTTCTTT. The chain carries TRBV2 and TRBJ1-1; TRBD1 matches at 8 bases. After removal of 5 bases from V and 1 base from J, the junction contained 6 bases not matched to a gene. The CDR3 extends over 15 amino acids. The germline V gene has CDR1 SNHLY and CDR2 FYNNEI.

This chain connects TRBV6-5 to TRBJ1-2, with TRBD1 as a possible D gene (5 bases). The CDR3 runs 12 residues. Germline lookup yields CDR1 MNHEY and CDR2 SVGAGI. Trimming took 8 bases from V and 2 from J, leaving 9 bases between them. The CDR3: CASCGQNYGYTF. DNA for the CDR3: TGTGCCAGCTGCGGACAAAACTATGGCTACACCTTC.

This chain uses TRBV12-5 with TRBJ1-5; D unresolved. Germline V CDR1 and CDR2: LGHNT, FRNRAP. This CDR3 contains 15 residues. Trimming shortened V by 6 bases and J by 2 bases, and 14 bases separated the two germline ends. The DNA of the CDR3 is TGTGCTAGTGGGTCGTCAAGGCAGGGCAATCAGCCCCAGCATTTT. It translates to CASGSSRQGNQPQHF.

This sequence joins TRBV9 and TRBJ2-7; 10 bases agree with TRBD2. CDR3 length equals 15 residues. Germline CDR1 is SGDLS and CDR2 is YYNGEE. With V trimmed by 0 bases and J by 6 bases, 6 bases remained unmatched. The chain's CDR3 is CASSVDFLAGAEQYF. Here the CDR3 DNA reads TGTGCCAGCAGCGTAGATTTTCTAGCGGGGGCCGAGCAGTACTTC.

V gene TRBV11-2 combines with J gene TRBJ2-5; 9 positions agree with TRBD2. V lost 5 bases, J lost 12 bases, and 10 bases stayed unmatched. This CDR3 contains 13 residues. From germline, CDR1 is SGHAT and CDR2 FQNNGV. The chain's CDR3 is CASSRRLAGEEYF. The CDR3, as DNA: TGTGCCAGCAGCCGTCGCTTAGCGGGGGAGGAGTACTTC.

V gene TRBV19 combines with J gene TRBJ2-3; the D gene is possibly TRBD1 (5 bases). Trimming shortened V by 6 bases and J by 1 base, and 14 bases separated the two germline ends. The V gene's germline CDR1 is LNHDA and CDR2 SQIVND (reference sequence). This CDR3 spans 15 amino acids. This CDR3 reads CASSPRVVGTDTQYF. In nucleotides, the CDR3 is TGTGCCAGTAGCCCCAGGGTCGTGGGCACAGATACGCAGTATTTT. Using reference TRBV19 and TRBJ2-3 for the parts outside the CDR3, the full variable domain is DGGITQSPKYLFRKEGQNVTLSCEQNLNHDAMYWYRQDPGQGLRLIYYSQIVNDFQKGDIAEGYSVSREKKESFPLTVTSAQKNPTAFYLCASSPRVVGTDTQYFGPGTRLTVL.

This chain connects TRBV12-5 to TRBJ2-7; D is unclear. The ends were cut back, 6 bases at V and 1 base at J, with 7 bases in the middle. The length of the CDR3 is 12 residues. CDR1 and CDR2 from the germline V gene are LGHNT and FRNRAP. CDR3 region: CASGPRSYEQYF. The CDR3 DNA is TGTGCTAGTGGCCCTCGGTCCTACGAGCAGTACTTC.

J is TRBJ1-2 and V is TRBV5-1; 7 nucleotides line up with TRBD1. V was pared by 4 bases and J by 6 bases, with 12 bases of the junction left unmatched. The germline V gene encodes CDR1 SGHRS and CDR2 YFSETQ. This CDR3 contains 15 residues. Here the CDR3 DNA reads TGCGCCAGCAGCCAATCGACAGGGTCAGAAAATGGCTACACCTTC. Amino acid sequence: CASSQSTGSENGYTF. Full variable domain (rest looked up from reference TRBV5-1 and TRBJ1-2): KAGVTQTPRYLIKTRGQQVTLSCSPISGHRSVSWYQQTPGQGLQFLFEYFSETQRNKGNFPGRFSGRQFSNSRSEMNVSTLELGDSALYLCASSQSTGSENGYTFGSGTRLTVV.

The chain joins TRBV18 to TRBJ2-5; a weak D match, TRBD1 (5 bases). V lost 3 bases, J lost 2 bases, and 7 bases lay in between. The CDR3 runs to 13 residues. Per the germline V gene, CDR1 is KGHSH and CDR2 is LQKENI. This chain's CDR3 is CASSPGRQETQYF. As DNA, the CDR3 is TGTGCCAGCTCACCGGGGCGGCAAGAGACCCAGTACTTC.

This clone has only one observation. This chain connects TRBV2 to TRBJ1-5; a weak D match, TRBD1 (6 bases). CDR3 length: 16 amino acids. Germline CDR1 reads SNHLY; CDR2 reads FYNNEI. The V and J ends lost 2 bases and 0 bases respectively, with 11 bases between them. The CDR3 reads CASSESIGGSNQPQHF. The DNA of the CDR3 is TGTGCCAGCAGTGAATCGATAGGGGGTAGCAATCAGCCCCAGCATTTT.

This chain connects TRBV28 to TRBJ1-1; D might be TRBD1 (5 bases). The germline V gene has CDR1 MDHEN and CDR2 SYDVKM. V was clipped by 3 bases and J by 7 bases, with 15 bases between them. There are 14 residues in the CDR3. The CDR3 region has the DNA TGTGCCAGCAGTTTTCCGACAGCTTCCAATGAAGCTTTCTTT. Translated, it gives CASSFPTASNEAFF.

The chain has TRBV29-1 and TRBJ2-7, with 9 bases fitting TRBD1. The CDR3 loop spans 13 amino acids. V shed 3 bases, J shed 7 bases, and the junction held 7 bases outside the gene matches. Germline V gene sequence: CDR1 SQVTM, CDR2 ANQGSEA. The CDR3 sequence: CSVEEGQGSEQYF. CDR3 nucleotide sequence: TGCAGCGTTGAGGAAGGACAGGGGAGTGAGCAGTACTTC.

The rearrangement joins TRBV9 to TRBJ2-1; perhaps TRBD2 as D (7 bases). The CDR3 runs 13 residues. Trimming stripped 4 bases from V and 5 bases from J, with 10 bases between. Germline CDR1 is SGDLS and CDR2 is YYNGEE. CDR3 bases: TGTGCCAGCAGCCGGGGGGCCGACAATGAGCAGTTCTTC. Translating it yields CASSRGADNEQFF.

V usage is TRBV19 and J usage is TRBJ1-1; D remains ambiguous. This CDR3 spans 13 amino acids. CDR1 is LNHDA, CDR2 SQIVND, per germline (reference sequence). Trimming left V 11 bases short and J 0 bases short, with 13 bases between. The CDR3 nucleotides are TGTGCCGCCAAACCGGGGATGAACACTGAAGCTTTCTTT. Translated: CAAKPGMNTEAFF.

The J gene is TRBJ2-3, the V gene TRBV5-6, with 7 bases matching TRBD1. J lost 2 bases, V lost 5 bases, and 5 bases had no gene match. Germline V gene lookup returns CDR1 SGHDT and CDR2 YYEEEE. The CDR3 sequence is 14 residues long. Here the CDR3 reads CASSLGGLTDTQYF. In DNA form, the CDR3 reads TGTGCCAGCAGTTTAGGGGGCCTCACAGATACGCAGTATTTT. The variable domain in full, completed from reference TRBV5-6 and TRBJ2-3, reads DAGVTQSPTHLIKTRGQQVTLRCSPKSGHDTVSWYQQALGQGPQFIFQYYEEEERQRGNFPDRFSGHQFPNYSSELNVNALLLGDSALYLCASSLGGLTDTQYFGPGTRLTVL.

V gene TRBV6-5 combines with J gene TRBJ2-1; 8 bases line up with TRBD2. The CDR3 has 15 residues. V shed 5 bases, J shed 8 bases, and the junction held 11 bases outside the gene matches. CDR1 is MNHEY and CDR2 is SVGAGI in the germline V gene. In nucleotides, the CDR3 is TGTGCCAGCAGTCCCCATCCGGGGGGGCCGGATGAGCAGTTCTTC. Its translation: CASSPHPGGPDEQFF.

The chain carries TRBV7-9 and TRBJ1-6, with 8 positions matching TRBD1. This CDR3 is built from 14 residues. V was pared by 5 bases and J by 8 bases, with 5 bases of the junction left unmatched. Germline lookup yields CDR1 SEHNR and CDR2 FQNEAQ (reference sequence). Here the CDR3 DNA reads TGTGCCAGCAGCGCCGACAGGGGTTATTCACCCCTCCACTTT. It is translated as CASSADRGYSPLHF.

The V gene is TRBV11-2, the J gene TRBJ2-3; D might be TRBD1 (6 bases). This CDR3 spans 15 amino acids. The V and J ends lost 1 base and 11 bases respectively, with 19 bases between them. CDR1 and CDR2 (germline): SGHAT, FQNNGV. This CDR3 reads CASSLVGAPPVMQYF. The CDR3 DNA is TGTGCCAGCAGCTTAGTGGGGGCGCCCCCGGTTATGCAGTATTTT.

The genes are TRBV5-1 and TRBJ2-3; 9 bases match TRBD1. The CDR3 is made up of 16 amino acids. Trimming cost V 0 bases and J 1 base; bases outside gene matches: 3. Germline V gene sequence: CDR1 SGHRS, CDR2 YFSETQ. In nucleotides, the CDR3 is TGCGCCAGCAGCTTGGAAACAGGGGGCGGCACAGATACGCAGTATTTT. This gives the protein CASSLETGGGTDTQYF.